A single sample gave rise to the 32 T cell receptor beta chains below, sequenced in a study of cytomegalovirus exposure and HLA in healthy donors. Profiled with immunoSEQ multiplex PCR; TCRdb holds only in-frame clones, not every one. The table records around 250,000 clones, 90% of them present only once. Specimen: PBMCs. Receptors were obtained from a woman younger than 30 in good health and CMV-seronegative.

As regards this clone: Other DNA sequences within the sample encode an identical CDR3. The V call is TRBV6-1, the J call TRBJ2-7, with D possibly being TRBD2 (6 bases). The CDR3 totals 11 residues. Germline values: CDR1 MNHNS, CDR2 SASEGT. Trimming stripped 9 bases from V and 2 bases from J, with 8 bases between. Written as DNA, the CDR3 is TGTGCCAGTCGCGGGGCCTACGAGCAGTACGTC. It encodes CASRGAYEQYV.

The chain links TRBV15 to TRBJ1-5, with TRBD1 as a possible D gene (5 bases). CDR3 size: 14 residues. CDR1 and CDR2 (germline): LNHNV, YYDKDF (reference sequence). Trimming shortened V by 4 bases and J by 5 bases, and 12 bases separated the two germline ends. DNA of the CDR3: TGTGCCACCAGCATGCAGGGAAAAGATCAGCCCCAGCATTTT. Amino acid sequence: CATSMQGKDQPQHF.

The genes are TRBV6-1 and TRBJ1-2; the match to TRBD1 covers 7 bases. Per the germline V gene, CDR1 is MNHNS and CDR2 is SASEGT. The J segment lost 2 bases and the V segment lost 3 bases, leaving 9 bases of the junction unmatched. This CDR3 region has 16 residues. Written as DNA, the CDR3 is TGTGCCAGCAGTGACCCCTCGACAGGGTTCAACTATGGCTACACCTTC. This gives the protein CASSDPSTGFNYGYTF.

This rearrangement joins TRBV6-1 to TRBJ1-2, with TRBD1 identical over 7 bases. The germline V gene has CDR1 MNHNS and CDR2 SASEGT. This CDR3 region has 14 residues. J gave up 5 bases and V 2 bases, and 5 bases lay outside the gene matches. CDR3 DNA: TGTGCCAGCAGTGAATCGACAGGGCCTTATGGCTACACCTTC. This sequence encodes CASSESTGPYGYTF.

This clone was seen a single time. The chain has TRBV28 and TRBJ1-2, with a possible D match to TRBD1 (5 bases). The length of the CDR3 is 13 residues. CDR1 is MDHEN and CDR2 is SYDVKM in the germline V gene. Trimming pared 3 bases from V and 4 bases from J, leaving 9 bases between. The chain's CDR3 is CASSLGGGYGYTF. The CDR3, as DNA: TGTGCCAGCAGTTTGGGGGGAGGCTATGGCTACACCTTC.

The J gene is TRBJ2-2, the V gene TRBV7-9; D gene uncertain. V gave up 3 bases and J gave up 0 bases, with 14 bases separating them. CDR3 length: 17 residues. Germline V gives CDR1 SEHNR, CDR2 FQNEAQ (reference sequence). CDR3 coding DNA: TGTGCCAGCAGCTTTCTACCCAAGACAACGAACACCGGGGAGCTGTTTTTT. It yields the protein CASSFLPKTTNTGELFF.

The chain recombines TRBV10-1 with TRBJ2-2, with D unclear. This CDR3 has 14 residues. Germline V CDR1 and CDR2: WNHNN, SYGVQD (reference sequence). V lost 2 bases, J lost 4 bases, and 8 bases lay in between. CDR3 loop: CASSEPTGTGELFF. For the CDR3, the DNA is TGCGCCAGCAGTGAGCCGACTGGCACCGGGGAGCTGTTTTTT.

The CDR3 nucleotides read TGCAGCGTTGAAGACCCAAGATACGGGGACACCATATATTTT. It codes for CSVEDPRYGDTIYF. The V gene is TRBV29-1, the J gene TRBJ1-3, with D hard to call. This CDR3 region has 14 residues. V gave up 0 bases and J gave up 8 bases, with 14 bases separating them. Germline V gene sequence: CDR1 SQVTM, CDR2 ANQGSEA.

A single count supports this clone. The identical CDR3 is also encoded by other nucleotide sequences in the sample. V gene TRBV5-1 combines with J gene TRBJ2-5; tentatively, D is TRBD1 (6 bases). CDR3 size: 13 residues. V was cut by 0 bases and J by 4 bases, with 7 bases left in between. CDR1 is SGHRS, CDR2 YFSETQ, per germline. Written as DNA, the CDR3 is TGCGCCAGCAGCTTGGGGGGGCTAGAGACCCAGTACTTC. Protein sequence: CASSLGGLETQYF.

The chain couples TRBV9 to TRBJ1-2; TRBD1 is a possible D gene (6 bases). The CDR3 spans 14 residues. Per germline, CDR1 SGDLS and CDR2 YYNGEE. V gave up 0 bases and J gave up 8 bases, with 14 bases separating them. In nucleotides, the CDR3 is TGTGCCAGCAGCGTAGCTCATATGGGGGCGGGCTACACCTTC. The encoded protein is CASSVAHMGAGYTF.

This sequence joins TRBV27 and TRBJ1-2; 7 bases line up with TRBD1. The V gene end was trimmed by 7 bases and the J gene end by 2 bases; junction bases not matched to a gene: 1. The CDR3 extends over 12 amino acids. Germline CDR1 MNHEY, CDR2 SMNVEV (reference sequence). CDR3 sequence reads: CASTTGNYGYTF. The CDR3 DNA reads TGTGCCAGCACGACAGGGAACTATGGCTACACCTTC.

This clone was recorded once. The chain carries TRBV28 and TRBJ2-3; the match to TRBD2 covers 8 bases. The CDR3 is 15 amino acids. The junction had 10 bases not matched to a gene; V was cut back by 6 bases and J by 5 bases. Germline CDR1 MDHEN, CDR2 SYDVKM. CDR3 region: CASSSGGPLVDTQYF. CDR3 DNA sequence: TGTGCCAGCAGCTCGGGGGGGCCCTTGGTAGATACGCAGTATTTT. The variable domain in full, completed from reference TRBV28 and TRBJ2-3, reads DVKVTQSSRYLVKRTGEKVFLECVQDMDHENMFWYRQDPGLGLRLIYFSYDVKMKEKGDIPEGYSVSREKKERFSLILESASTNQTSMYLCASSSGGPLVDTQYFGPGTRLTVL.

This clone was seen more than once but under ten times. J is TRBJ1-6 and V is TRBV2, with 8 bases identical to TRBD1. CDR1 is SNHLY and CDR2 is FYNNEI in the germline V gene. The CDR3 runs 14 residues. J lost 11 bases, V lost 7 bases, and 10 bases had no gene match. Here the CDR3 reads CASTNAGGQTPLHF. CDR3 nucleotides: TGTGCCAGCACTAACGCAGGGGGCCAAACACCCCTCCACTTT.

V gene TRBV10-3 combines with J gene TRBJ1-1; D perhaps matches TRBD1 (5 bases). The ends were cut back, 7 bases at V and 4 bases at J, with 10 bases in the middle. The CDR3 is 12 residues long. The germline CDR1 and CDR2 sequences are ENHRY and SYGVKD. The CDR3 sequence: CAINPGGTEAFF. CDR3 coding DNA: TGTGCCATCAACCCGGGGGGCACTGAAGCTTTCTTT.

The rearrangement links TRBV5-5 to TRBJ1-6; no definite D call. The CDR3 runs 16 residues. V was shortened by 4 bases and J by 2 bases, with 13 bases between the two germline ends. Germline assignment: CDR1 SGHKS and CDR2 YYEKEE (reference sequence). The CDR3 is CASSGRNTAYNSPLHF. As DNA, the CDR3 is TGTGCCAGCAGCGGCAGGAACACGGCCTATAATTCACCCCTCCACTTT.

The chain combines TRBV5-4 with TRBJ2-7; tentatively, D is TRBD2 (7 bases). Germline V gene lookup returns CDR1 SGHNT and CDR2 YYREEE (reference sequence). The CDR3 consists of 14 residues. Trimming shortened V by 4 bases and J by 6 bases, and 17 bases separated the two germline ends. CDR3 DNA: TGTGCCAGCAGCACCACTAGGAGGGGGGGCGAGCAGTACTTC. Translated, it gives CASSTTRRGGEQYF.

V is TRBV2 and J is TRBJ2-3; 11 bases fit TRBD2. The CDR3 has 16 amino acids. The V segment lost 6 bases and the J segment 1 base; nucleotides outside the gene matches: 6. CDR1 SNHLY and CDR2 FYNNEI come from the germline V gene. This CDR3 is CASRKETSGGTDTQYF. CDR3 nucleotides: TGTGCCAGCAGGAAAGAGACTAGCGGGGGCACAGATACGCAGTATTTT.

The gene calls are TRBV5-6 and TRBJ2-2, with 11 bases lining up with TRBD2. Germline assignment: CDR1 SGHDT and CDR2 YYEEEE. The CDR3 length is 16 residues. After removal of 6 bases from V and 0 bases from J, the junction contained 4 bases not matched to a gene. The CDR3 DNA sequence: TGTGCCAGCACCCCACTAGCGGGAGCGAACACCGGGGAGCTGTTTTTT. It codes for CASTPLAGANTGELFF.

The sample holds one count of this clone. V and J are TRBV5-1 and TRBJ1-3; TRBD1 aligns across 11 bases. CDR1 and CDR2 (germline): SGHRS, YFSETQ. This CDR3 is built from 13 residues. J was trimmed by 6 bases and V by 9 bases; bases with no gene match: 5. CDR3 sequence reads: CATRGQGENTIYF. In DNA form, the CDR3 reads TGCGCCACCCGGGGACAGGGGGAAAACACCATATATTTT.

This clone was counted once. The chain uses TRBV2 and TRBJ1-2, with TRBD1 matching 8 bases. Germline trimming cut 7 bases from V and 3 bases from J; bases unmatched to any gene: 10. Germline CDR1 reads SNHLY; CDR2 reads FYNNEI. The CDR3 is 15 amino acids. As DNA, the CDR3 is TGTGCCAGCACTTTAAGCCCGACAGGGGACTATGGCTACACCTTC. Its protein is CASTLSPTGDYGYTF.

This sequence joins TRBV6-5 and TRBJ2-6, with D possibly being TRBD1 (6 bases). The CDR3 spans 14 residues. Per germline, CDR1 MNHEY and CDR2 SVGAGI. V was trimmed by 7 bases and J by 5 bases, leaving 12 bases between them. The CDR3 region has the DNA TGTGCCAGCACTCAGGGGTCTAGGGCCAACGTCCTGACTTTC. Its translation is CASTQGSRANVLTF.

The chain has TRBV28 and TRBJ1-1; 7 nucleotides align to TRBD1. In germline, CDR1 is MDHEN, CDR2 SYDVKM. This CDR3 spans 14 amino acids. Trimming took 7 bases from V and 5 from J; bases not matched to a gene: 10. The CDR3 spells CASITNRGWTEAFF. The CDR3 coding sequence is TGTGCCAGCATAACCAACAGGGGATGGACTGAAGCTTTCTTT. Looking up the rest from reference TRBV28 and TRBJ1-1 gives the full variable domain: DVKVTQSSRYLVKRTGEKVFLECVQDMDHENMFWYRQDPGLGLRLIYFSYDVKMKEKGDIPEGYSVSREKKERFSLILESASTNQTSMYLCASITNRGWTEAFFGQGTRLTVV.

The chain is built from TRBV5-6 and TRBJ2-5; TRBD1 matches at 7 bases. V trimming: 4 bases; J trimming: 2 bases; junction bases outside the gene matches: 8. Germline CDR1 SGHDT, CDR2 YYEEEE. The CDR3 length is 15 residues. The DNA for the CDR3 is TGTGCCAGCAGCCCAACAGGGGTCGGGCAAGAGACCCAGTACTTC. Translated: CASSPTGVGQETQYF. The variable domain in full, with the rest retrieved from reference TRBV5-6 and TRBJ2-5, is DAGVTQSPTHLIKTRGQQVTLRCSPKSGHDTVSWYQQALGQGPQFIFQYYEEEERQRGNFPDRFSGHQFPNYSSELNVNALLLGDSALYLCASSPTGVGQETQYFGPGTRLLVL.

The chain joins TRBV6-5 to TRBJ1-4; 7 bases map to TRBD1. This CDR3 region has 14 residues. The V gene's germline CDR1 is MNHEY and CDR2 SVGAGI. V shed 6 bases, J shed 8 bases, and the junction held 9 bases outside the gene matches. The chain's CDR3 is CASSSDRRREKLFF. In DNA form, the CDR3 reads TGTGCCAGCAGCTCGGACAGGAGAAGAGAAAAACTGTTTTTT.

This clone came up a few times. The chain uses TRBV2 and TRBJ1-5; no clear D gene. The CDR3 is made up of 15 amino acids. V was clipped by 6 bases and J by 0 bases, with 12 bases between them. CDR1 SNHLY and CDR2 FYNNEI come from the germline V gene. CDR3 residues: CASREEIYSNQPQHF. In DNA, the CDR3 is TGTGCCAGCAGAGAGGAGATCTATAGCAATCAGCCCCAGCATTTT. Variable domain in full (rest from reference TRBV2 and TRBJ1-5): EPEVTQTPSHQVTQMGQEVILRCVPISNHLYFYWYRQILGQKVEFLVSFYNNEISEKSEIFDDQFSVERPDGSNFTLKIRSTKLEDSAMYFCASREEIYSNQPQHFGDGTRLSIL.

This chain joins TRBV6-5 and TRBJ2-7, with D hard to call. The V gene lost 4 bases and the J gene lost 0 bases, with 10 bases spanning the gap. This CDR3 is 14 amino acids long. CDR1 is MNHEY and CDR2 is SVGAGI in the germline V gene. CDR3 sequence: CASSSQSGSYEQYF. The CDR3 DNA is TGTGCCAGCAGTTCCCAATCGGGCTCCTACGAGCAGTACTTC.

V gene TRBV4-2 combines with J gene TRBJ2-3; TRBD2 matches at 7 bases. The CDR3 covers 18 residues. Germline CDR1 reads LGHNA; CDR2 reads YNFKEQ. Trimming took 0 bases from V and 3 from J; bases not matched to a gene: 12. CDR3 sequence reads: CASSQDGPLAGETDTQYF. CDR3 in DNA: TGTGCCAGCAGCCAAGATGGTCCGCTGGCGGGGGAAACAGATACGCAGTATTTT.

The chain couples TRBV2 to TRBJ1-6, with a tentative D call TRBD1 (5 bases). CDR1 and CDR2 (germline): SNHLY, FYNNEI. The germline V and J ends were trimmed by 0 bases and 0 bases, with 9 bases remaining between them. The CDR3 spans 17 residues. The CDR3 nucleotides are TGTGCCAGCAGTGAAGCGGGGCCCAGCTCCTATAATTCACCCCTCCACTTT. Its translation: CASSEAGPSSYNSPLHF.

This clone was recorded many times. This CDR3 is CASSLESTPAGSPLHF. The CDR3 coding sequence is TGCGCCAGCAGCTTGGAATCGACCCCAGCGGGTTCACCCCTCCACTTT. The V call is TRBV5-1, the J call TRBJ1-6; D is undetermined. CDR1 SGHRS and CDR2 YFSETQ come from the germline V gene. The CDR3 totals 16 residues. Deletions cut 0 bases from V and 9 bases from J, with 16 bases between.

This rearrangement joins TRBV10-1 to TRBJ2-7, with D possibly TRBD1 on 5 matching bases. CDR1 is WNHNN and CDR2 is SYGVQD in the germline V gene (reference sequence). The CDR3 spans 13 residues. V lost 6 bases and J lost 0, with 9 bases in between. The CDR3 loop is CASRSDSSYEQYV. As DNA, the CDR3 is TGCGCCAGCAGGTCCGACAGCTCCTACGAGCAGTACGTC.

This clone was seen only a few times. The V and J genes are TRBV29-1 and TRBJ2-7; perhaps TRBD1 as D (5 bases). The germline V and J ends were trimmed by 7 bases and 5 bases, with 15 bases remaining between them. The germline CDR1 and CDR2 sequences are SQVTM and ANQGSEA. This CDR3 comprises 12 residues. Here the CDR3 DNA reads TGCAGCGGTGTTACAGGTGGGCACGAGCAGTACTTC. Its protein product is CSGVTGGHEQYF.

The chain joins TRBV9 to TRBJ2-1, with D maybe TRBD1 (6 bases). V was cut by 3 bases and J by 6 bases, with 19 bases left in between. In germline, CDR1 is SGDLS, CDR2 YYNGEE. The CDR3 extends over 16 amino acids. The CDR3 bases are TGTGCCAGCAGCGATTCAGGGGACCCGCAGATCAATGAGCAGTTCTTC. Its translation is CASSDSGDPQINEQFF.